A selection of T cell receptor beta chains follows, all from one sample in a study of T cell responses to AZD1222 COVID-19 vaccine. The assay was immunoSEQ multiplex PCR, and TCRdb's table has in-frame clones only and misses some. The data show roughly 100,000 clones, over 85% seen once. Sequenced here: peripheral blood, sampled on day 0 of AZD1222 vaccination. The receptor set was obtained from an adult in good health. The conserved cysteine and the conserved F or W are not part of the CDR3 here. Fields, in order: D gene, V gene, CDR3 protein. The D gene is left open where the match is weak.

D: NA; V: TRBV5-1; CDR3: ASSLARLGDSGNTIY
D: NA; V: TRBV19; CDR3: ASIRTDPGGTEAF
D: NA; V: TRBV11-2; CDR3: ASSPWTAGGEQF
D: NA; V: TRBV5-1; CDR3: ASSLAGNTEAF
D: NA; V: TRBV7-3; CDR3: ASSLESRSYNEQF
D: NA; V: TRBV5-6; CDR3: ASSSRFGGYT
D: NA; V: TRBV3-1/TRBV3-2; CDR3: ASSQRARVPEAF
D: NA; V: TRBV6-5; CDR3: ASSYTGFQNGYT
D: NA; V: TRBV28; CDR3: ASHFSGQPQH
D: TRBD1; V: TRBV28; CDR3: ASSPTQGQGANYGYT
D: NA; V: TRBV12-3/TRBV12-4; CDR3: ASSPGSEQY
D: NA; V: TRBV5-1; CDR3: ASSLDGGRSKGYT
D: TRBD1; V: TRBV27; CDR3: ATWTGTFGWAF
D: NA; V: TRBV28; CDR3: ASSLFRPRGYT
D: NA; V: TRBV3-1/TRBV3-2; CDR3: ASSQVFVGDTEAF